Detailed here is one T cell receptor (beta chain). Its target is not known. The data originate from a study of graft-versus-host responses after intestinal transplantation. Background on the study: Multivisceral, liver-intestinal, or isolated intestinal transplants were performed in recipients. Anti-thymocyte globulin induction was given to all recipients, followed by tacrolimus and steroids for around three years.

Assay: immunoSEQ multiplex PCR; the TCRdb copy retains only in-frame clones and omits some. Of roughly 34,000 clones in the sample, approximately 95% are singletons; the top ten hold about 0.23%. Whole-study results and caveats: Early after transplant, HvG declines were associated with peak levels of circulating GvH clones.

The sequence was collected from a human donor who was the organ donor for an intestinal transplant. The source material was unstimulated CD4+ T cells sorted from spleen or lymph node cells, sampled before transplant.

The CDR3 nucleotides read TGTGCCAGCAATCAGGGGCAGGGAAACACCATATATTTT. It specifies CASNQGQGNTIYF. V is TRBV6-1 and J is TRBJ1-3; D might be TRBD1 (6 bases). The CDR3 is 13 residues long. The germline V gene encodes CDR1 MNHNS and CDR2 SASEGT. V was shortened by 7 bases and J by 4 bases, with 11 bases between the two germline ends.